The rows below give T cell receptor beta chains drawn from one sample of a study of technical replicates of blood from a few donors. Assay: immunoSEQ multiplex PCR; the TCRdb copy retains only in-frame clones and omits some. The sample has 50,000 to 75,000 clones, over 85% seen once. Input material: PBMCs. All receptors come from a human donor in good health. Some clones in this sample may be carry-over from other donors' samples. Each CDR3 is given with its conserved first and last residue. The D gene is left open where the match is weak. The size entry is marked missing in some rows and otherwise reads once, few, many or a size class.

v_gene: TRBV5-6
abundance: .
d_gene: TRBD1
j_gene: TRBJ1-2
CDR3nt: TGTGCCAGCAGCTGGGACAGGGGCGGTGGCTACACCTTC
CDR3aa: CASSWDRGGGYTF

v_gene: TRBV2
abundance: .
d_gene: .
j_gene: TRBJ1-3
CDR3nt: TGTGCCAGCAGTGAATTAGGACTTCACGGAAACACCATATATTTT
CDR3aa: CASSELGLHGNTIYF

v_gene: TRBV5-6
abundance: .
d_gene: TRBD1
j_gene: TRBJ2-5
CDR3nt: TGTGCCAGCAGCCACTTAGACAGGGTGGCTAGGGAGACCCAGTACTTC
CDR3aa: CASSHLDRVARETQYF

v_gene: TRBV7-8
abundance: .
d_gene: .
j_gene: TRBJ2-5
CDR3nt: TGTGCCAGCAGCTTCAACGGGGGATCAGAGACCCAGTACTTC
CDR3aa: CASSFNGGSETQYF

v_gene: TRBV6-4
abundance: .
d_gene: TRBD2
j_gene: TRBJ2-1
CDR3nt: TGTGCCAGCAGCCTAGCGGGAGGGCCCTACAATGAGCAGTTCTTC
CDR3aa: CASSLAGGPYNEQFF

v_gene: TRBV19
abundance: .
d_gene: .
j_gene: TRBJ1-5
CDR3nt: TGTGCCAGTAAAGACTGGGGCGCGAATGCTAATCAGCCCCAGCATTTT
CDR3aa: CASKDWGANANQPQHF

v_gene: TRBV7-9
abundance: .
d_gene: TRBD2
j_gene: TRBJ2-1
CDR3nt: TGTGCCAGCAGCACCCGGACTAGCGGGGATAATGAGCAGTTCTTC
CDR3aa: CASSTRTSGDNEQFF

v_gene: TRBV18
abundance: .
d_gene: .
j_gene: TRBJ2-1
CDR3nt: TGTGCCAGCTCACTTCTGGGACGCGGGATGGAGCAGTTCTTC
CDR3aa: CASSLLGRGMEQFF

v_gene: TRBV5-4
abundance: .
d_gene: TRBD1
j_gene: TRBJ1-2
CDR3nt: TGTGCCAGCAGCTTGGGTGACAGGGACTATGGCTACACCTTC
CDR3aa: CASSLGDRDYGYTF

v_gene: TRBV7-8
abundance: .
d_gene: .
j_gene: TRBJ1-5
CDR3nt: TGTGCCAGCAGCTTAAGGACTGAAAATAGCAATCAGCCCCAGCATTTT
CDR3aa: CASSLRTENSNQPQHF

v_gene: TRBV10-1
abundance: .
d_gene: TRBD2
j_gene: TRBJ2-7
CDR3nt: TGCGCCAGCAGTGATTGGTCGGCTAGCGGGAGGCTGAGGGAGCAGTACTTC
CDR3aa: CASSDWSASGRLREQYF

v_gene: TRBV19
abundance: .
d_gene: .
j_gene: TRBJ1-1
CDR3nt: TGTGCCAGTAGTATGTTCAGGGACACTGAAGCTTTCTTT
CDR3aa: CASSMFRDTEAFF

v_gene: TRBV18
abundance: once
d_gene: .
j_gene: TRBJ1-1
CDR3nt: TGTGCCAGCTCACCAAAACAGGTATACACTGAAGCTTTCTTT
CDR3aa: CASSPKQVYTEAFF

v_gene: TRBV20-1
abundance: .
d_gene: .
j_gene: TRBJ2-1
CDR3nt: TGCAGTGCTCACTTATCCATCGAGCAGTTCTTC
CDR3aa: CSAHLSIEQFF

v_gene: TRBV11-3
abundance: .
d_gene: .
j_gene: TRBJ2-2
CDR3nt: TGTGCCAGCAGCCCCCCCCGGACTGGAGATGCCGGGGAGCTGTTTTTT
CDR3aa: CASSPPRTGDAGELFF

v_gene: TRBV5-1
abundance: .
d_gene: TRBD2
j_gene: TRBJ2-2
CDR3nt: TGCGCCAGCAGCTTGGCACCGGGACTAGCGGCTACGAACACCGGGGAGCTGTTTTTT
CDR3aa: CASSLAPGLAATNTGELFF

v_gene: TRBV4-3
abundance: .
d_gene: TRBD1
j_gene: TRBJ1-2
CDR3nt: TGCGCCAGCAGCCAGATTACCGGGACAGCGGCCTATGGCTACACCTTC
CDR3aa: CASSQITGTAAYGYTF

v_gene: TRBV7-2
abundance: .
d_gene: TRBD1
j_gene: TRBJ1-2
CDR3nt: TGTGCCAGCAGCATCAGGGGGCAGGGCTATGGCTACACCTTC
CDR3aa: CASSIRGQGYGYTF

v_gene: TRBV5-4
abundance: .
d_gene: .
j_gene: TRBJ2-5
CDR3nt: TGTGCCAGCAGCCAAACAAGACTAGTCTCTGGGGAGACCCAGTACTTC
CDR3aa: CASSQTRLVSGETQYF

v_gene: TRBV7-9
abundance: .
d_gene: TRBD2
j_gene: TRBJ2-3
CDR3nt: TGTGCCAGCAGCTCCCCGGGACTAGCGGGACCTAGGACAGATACGCAGTATTTT
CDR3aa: CASSSPGLAGPRTDTQYF

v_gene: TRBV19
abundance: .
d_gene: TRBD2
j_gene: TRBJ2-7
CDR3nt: TGTGCCAGTAGCGCGCGGCTGGGACTAGCGGGAGGGGCCGGCTTGTACTTC
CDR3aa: CASSARLGLAGGAGLYF

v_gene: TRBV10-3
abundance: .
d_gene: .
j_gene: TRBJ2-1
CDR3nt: TGTGCCATCAGTGGGGGAGGGCCCCTTAGGGGGAATGAGCAGTTCTTC
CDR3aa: CAISGGGPLRGNEQFF

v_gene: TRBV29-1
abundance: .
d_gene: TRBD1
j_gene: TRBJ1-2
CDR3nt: TGCAGCGTTGATACAGGGGGCAACTATGGCTACACCTTC
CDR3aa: CSVDTGGNYGYTF

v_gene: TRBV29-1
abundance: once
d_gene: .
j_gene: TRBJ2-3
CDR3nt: TGCAGCGTTGGGAGGAGCACAGATACGCAGTATTTT
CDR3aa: CSVGRSTDTQYF

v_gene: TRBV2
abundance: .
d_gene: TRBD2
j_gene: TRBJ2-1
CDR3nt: TGTGCCAGTAAGGGGGGGACTAGCGGGTACAATGAGCAGTTCTTC
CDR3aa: CASKGGTSGYNEQFF

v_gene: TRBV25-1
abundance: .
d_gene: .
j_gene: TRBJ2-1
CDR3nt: TGTGCCAGTGAGGACACGAGCTCCTACAATGAGCAGTTCTTC
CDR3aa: CASEDTSSYNEQFF

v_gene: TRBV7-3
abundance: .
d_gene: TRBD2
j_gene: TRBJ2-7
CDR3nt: TGTGCCAGCAGCGCAGGTCCGGCGGGGGGGCCCTACGAGCAGTACTTC
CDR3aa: CASSAGPAGGPYEQYF

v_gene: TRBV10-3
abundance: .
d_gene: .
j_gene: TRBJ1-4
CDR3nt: TGTGCCACTCGACAGGCAACTAATGAAAAACTGTTTTTT
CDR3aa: CATRQATNEKLFF

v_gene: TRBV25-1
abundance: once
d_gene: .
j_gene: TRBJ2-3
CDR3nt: TGTGCCAGCAGGGACTGGGTCACAGATACGCAGTATTTT
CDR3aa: CASRDWVTDTQYF

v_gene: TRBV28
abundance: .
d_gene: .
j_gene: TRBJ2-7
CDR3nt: TGTGCCAGCAGTTCTGGGAGCTACGAGCAGTACTTC
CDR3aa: CASSSGSYEQYF

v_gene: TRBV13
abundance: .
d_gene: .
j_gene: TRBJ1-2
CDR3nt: TGTGCCAGCAGCTTACTTTCCAGATCTCCTTCTAACTATGGCTACACCTTC
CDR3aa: CASSLLSRSPSNYGYTF

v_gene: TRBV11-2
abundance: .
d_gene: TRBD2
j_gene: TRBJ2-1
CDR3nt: TGTGCCAGCAGCTCCGAGTGGGCGGGAGAGGTTGAGCAGTTCTTC
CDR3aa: CASSSEWAGEVEQFF

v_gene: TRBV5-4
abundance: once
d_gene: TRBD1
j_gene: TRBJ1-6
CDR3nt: TGTGCCAGCAGCGTACTAGACAGGGGCGATTCACCCCTCCACTTT
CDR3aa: CASSVLDRGDSPLHF

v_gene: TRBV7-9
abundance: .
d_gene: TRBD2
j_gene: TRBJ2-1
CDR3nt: TGTGCCAGCAGCCCGACTCAGACTAGCGATCCTGAGCAGTTCTTC
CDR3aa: CASSPTQTSDPEQFF

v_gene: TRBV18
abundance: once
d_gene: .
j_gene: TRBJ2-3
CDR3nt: TGTGCCAGCTCACCCGGAATAGCTAGCACAGATACGCAGTATTTT
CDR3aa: CASSPGIASTDTQYF

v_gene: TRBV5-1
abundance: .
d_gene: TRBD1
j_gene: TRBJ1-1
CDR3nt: TGCGCCAGCAACGTTGGGGACAGCAACACTGAAGCTTTCTTT
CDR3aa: CASNVGDSNTEAFF

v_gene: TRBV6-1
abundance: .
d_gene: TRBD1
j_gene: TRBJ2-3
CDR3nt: TGTGCCAGCAGTGAAATGGCGACAGGGAGTGGAGATACGCAGTATTTT
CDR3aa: CASSEMATGSGDTQYF

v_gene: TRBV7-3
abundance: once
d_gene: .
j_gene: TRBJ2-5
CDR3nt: TGTGCCAGCAGCTCGGGGGAGCGGCCCCACCGGGAGACCCAGTACTTC
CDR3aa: CASSSGERPHRETQYF

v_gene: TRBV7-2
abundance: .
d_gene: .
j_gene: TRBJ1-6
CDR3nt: TGTGCCAGCAGGGCAGTGGGAGGTAATTCACCCCTCCACTTT
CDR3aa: CASRAVGGNSPLHF

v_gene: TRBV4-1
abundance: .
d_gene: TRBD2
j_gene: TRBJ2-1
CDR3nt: TGCGCCAGCAGCCAAGTGCGGGGGGGGAGTTCCAATGAGCAGTTCTTC
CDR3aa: CASSQVRGGSSNEQFF

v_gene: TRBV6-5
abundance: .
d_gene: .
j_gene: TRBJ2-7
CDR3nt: TGTGCCAGCAGTTTCGATGCAGGGGCCTACGAGCAGTACTTC
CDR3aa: CASSFDAGAYEQYF

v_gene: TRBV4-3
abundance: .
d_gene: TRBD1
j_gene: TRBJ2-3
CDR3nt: TGCGCCAGCAGCCAAGATCACCCAGGGGGCGTAGTAGATACGCAGTATTTT
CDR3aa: CASSQDHPGGVVDTQYF

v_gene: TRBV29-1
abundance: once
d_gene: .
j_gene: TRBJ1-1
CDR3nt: TGCAGCGCCGTAAGACAGAACACTGAAGCTTTCTTT
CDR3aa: CSAVRQNTEAFF

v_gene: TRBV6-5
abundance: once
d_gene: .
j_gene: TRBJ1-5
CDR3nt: TGTGCCAGCGGCAGCAATCAGCCCCAGCATTTT
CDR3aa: CASGSNQPQHF

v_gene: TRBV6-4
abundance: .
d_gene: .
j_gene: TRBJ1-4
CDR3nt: TGTGCCCCCAGGAAAGGGGATGAAAAACTGTTTTTT
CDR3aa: CAPRKGDEKLFF

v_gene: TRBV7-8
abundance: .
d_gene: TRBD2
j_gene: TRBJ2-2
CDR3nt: TGTGCCAGCAGCTTCGGGACTAGCGGGCAGAACACCGGGGAGCTGTTTTTT
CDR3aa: CASSFGTSGQNTGELFF

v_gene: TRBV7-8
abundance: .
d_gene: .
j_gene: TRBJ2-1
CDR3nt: TGTGCCAGCAGCGGGGGGTTCGAACAGTTCTTC
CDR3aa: CASSGGFEQFF

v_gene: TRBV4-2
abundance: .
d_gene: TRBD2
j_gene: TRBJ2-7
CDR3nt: TGTGCCAGCAGTCTCAGGGCGACTAGCGGGAGGTCCTACGAGCAGTACTTC
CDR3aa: CASSLRATSGRSYEQYF

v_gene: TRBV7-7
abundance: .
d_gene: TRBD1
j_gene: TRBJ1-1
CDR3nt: TGTGCCAGCAGCTTAGGGGCTCAGGGGGCAGGAGCTTTCTTT
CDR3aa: CASSLGAQGAGAFF

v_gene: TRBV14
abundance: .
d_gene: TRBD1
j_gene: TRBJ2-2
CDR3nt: TGTGCCAGCAGCCAACACCTGACAGGGGTCAACACCGGGGAGCTGTTTTTT
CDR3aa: CASSQHLTGVNTGELFF

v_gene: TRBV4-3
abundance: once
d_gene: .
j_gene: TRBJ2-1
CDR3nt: TGCGCCAGCAGCCAAGGTCCGGGGAATGAGCAGTTCTTC
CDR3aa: CASSQGPGNEQFF

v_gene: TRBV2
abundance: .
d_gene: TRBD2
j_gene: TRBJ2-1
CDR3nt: TGTGCCAGCAGCGACTCTAGCGGGGGAGACAATGAGCAGTTCTTC
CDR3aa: CASSDSSGGDNEQFF

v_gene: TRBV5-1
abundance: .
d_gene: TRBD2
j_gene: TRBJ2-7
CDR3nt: TGCGCCAGCAGCTACTTAGCGGGATCGCCGGGGGAGCAGTACTTC
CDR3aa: CASSYLAGSPGEQYF

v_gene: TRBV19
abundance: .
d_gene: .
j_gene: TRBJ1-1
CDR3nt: TGTGCCAGTAGTATAGGGAATCGGCGGATAAACACTGAAGCTTTCTTT
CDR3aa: CASSIGNRRINTEAFF

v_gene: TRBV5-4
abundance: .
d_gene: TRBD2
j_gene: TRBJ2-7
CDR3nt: TGTGCCAGCAGCTTGGGCGGGGGTACCTACGAGCAGTACTTC
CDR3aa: CASSLGGGTYEQYF

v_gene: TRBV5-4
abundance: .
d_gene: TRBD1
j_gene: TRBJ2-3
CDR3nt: TGTGCCAGCAGCAGGACAGGGGGCAGGTCAGATACGCAGTATTTT
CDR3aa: CASSRTGGRSDTQYF

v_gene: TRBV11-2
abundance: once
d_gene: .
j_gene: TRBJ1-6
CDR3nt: TGTGCCAGCAGCTTAGGAGGTTCAGGGATTTATTCACCCCTCCACTTT
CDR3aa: CASSLGGSGIYSPLHF

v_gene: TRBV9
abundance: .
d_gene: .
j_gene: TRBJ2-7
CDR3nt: TGTGCCAGCAGCGACGATGGAACAGGTCCTAACGAGCAGTACTTC
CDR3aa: CASSDDGTGPNEQYF

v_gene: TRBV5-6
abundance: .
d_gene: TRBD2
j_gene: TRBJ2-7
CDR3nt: TGTGCCAGCAGCTTGATGGGACTAGACTCCTACGAGCAGTACTTC
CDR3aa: CASSLMGLDSYEQYF